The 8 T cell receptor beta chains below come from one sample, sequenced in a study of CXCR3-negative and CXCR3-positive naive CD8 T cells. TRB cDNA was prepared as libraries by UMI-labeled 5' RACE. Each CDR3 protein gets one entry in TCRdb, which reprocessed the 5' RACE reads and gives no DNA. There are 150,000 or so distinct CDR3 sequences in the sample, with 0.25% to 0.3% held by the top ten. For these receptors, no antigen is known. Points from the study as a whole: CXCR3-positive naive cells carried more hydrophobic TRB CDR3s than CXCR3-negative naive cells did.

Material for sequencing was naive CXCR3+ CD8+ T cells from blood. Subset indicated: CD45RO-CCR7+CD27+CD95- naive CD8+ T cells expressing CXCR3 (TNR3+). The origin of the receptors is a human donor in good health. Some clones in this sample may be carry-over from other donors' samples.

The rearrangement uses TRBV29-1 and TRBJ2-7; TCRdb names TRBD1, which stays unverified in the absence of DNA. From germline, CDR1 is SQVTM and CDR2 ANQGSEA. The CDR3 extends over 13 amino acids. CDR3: CSGAGGMYLEQYF.

CDR3 residues: CASVGENEKLFF. The chain links TRBV2 to TRBJ1-4; TCRdb indicates TRBD1, and absent DNA this call remains unverified. The CDR3 is made up of 12 amino acids. The germline CDR1 and CDR2 sequences are SNHLY and FYNNEI.

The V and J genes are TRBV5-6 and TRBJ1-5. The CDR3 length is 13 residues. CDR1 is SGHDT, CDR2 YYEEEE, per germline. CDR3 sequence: CASSTTPNQPQHF. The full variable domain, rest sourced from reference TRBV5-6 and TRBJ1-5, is DAGVTQSPTHLIKTRGQQVTLRCSPKSGHDTVSWYQQALGQGPQFIFQYYEEEERQRGNFPDRFSGHQFPNYSSELNVNALLLGDSALYLCASSTTPNQPQHFGDGTRLSIL.

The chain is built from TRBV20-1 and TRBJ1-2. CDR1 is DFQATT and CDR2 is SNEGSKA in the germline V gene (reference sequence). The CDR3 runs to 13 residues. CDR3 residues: CSARDVANYGYTF.

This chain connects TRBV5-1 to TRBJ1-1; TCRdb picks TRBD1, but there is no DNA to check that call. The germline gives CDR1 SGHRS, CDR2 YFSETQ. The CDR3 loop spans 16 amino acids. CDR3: CASSLEGGVGNTEAFF. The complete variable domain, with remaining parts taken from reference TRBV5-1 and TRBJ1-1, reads KAGVTQTPRYLIKTRGQQVTLSCSPISGHRSVSWYQQTPGQGLQFLFEYFSETQRNKGNFPGRFSGRQFSNSRSEMNVSTLELGDSALYLCASSLEGGVGNTEAFFGQGTRLTVV.

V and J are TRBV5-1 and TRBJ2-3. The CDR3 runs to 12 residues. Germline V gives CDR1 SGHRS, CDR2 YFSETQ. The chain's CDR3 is CASSLSSDTQYF.

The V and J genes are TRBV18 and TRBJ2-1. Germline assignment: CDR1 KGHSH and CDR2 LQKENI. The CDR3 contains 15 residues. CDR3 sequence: CASSSGSVRYNEQFF.

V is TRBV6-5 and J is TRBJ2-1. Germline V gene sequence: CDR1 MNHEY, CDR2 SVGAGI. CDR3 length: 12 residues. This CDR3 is CASSGDNNEQFF.